This T cell receptor (beta chain) was sequenced in a study of blood T cell repertoires in COVID-19. As for the study in general: From the United States, Italy and Spain came samples of acute and convalescent COVID-19. PBMCs, B-cell-depleted T cells, or T cells were the source of the cDNA or gDNA that made up the material.

The CDR3 spans 16 residues. Deletions cut 2 bases from V and 7 bases from J, with 20 bases between. Germline V CDR1 and CDR2: MDHEN, SYDVKM. Profiled with immunoSEQ multiplex PCR; TCRdb holds only in-frame clones, not every one. The repertoire holds approximately 190,000 clones, with roughly four fifths as singletons. Sequencing input: peripheral blood. The receptor's source is a woman in her 40s with acute or convalescent COVID-19. The chain has TRBV28 and TRBJ2-5; D gene ambiguous. The CDR3 loop is CASSLTLWQSHRTQYF. The CDR3 DNA sequence: TGTGCCAGCAGTTTAACGCTTTGGCAGTCCCATCGGACCCAGTACTTC.